This T cell receptor beta chain was obtained from a study of PD-1 blockade in classical Hodgkin lymphoma. Findings and caveats of the study: Among the patients, those starting nivolumab under 1 year after ASCT were excluded. By C4D1, CD4+ diversity increased significantly, especially in complete responders.

With regard to this clone: The antigen remains undetermined.

The CDR3 sequence is 13 residues long. CDR1 SGHTA and CDR2 FQGTGA come from the germline V gene. Trimming pared 5 bases from V and 6 bases from J, leaving 11 bases between. Method: immunoSEQ multiplex PCR; TCRdb's copy keeps in-frame clones and lacks some. The data contain approximately 100,000 clones, around 89% of them seen just once; the ten biggest clones take up 5% to 7.5%. Following autologous stem cell transplantation, relapse occurred in every patient, and exposure to brentuximab vedotin varied. Best responses included complete response and partial response; otherwise, the best response was progressive disease.

Sequenced here: peripheral blood mononuclear cells (PBMCs), sampled before the second cycle of nivolumab. This receptor was obtained from a human donor with classical Hodgkin lymphoma. The chain combines TRBV7-3 with TRBJ2-1, with D possibly being TRBD2 (5 bases). Here the CDR3 DNA reads TGTGCCAGCAGCACTAGTTGGTTCAATGAGCAGTTCTTC. As protein: CASSTSWFNEQFF.